This T cell receptor (beta chain) was identified in a study of tumor T cells in aggressive B-cell lymphoma. The method was immunoSEQ multiplex PCR; TCRdb's version includes in-frame clones alone and lacks a portion of them. The table records 10,000 to 14,000 clones, 70% to 90% of them present only once. V was clipped by 5 bases and J by 2 bases, with 22 bases between them. This CDR3 has 17 amino acids. Germline V CDR1 and CDR2: SQVTM, ANQGSEA. The gene calls are TRBV29-1 and TRBJ1-5, with D possibly being TRBD1 (6 bases). Sequencing was done on a sample of tumor tissue. The clonotype comes from an adult with diffuse large B cell lymphoma. The CDR3 bases are TGCAGCGTTTTTGGTAGTGTAGGGGGGGCCGGCAATCAGCCCCAGCATTTT. Protein sequence: CSVFGSVGGAGNQPQHF.